These 28 T cell receptor beta chains originate from one sample sequenced in a study of CD8+CD57+ T cells in acquired aplastic anemia. Profiling of TCR beta VDJ combinations and CDR3 sequences used genomic DNA as template. From the reads, TCRdb called clonotypes with MiXCR, one entry per CDR3 protein. Of tens of thousands of distinct CDR3 sequences in the sample, about three quarters were seen once. The sample taken for sequencing was sorted CD4+, CD8+, or CD8+CD57+ T cells (not recorded which) from PBMCs. All receptors come from a human donor in good health, serving as a control.

This chain links TRBV2 with TRBJ1-6, with a weak D call TRBD1 (5 bases). Germline V gene lookup returns CDR1 SNHLY and CDR2 FYNNEI. The CDR3 runs 14 residues. V was clipped by 2 bases and J by 7 bases, with 9 bases between them. The CDR3 sequence: CASSEQGRNSPLHF. The CDR3 DNA reads as TGTGCCAGCAGTGAACAGGGAAGGAATTCACCCCTCCACTTT.

The CDR3: CASSLTVTETQYF. The CDR3 DNA sequence: TGTGCCAGCAGCTTAACGGTGACAGAGACCCAGTACTTC. The V call is TRBV7-3, the J call TRBJ2-5; D gene ambiguous. Germline lookup yields CDR1 SGHTA and CDR2 FQGTGA. This CDR3 spans 13 amino acids. Trimming cost V 0 bases and J 4 bases, with 6 bases left between them. The whole variable domain, filled in from reference TRBV7-3 and TRBJ2-5, reads GAGVSQTPSNKVTEKGKYVELRCDPISGHTALYWYRQSLGQGPEFLIYFQGTGAADDSGLPNDRFFAVRPEGSVSTLKIQRTERGDSAVYLCASSLTVTETQYFGPGTRLLVL.

The rearrangement uses TRBV20-1 and TRBJ1-2, with D hard to call. Germline CDR1 and CDR2: DFQATT and SNEGSKA (reference sequence). Trimming stripped 3 bases from V and 8 bases from J, with 13 bases between. The CDR3 runs 12 residues. CDR3 sequence reads: CSARVLEAGYTF. Written as DNA, the CDR3 is TGCAGTGCTAGGGTATTGGAGGCCGGCTACACCTTC.

The V call is TRBV29-1, the J call TRBJ1-2; 8 nucleotides align to TRBD1. From germline, CDR1 is SQVTM and CDR2 ANQGSEA. This CDR3 spans 10 amino acids. The CDR3 here is CMTGEDGYTF. CDR3 in DNA: TGCATGACAGGGGAGGATGGCTACACCTTC.

Written as DNA, the CDR3 is TGTGCCACCAGTGTTGGGGACAGTTATGGCTACACCTTC. Its translation is CATSVGDSYGYTF. The rearrangement links TRBV24-1 to TRBJ1-2, with 7 bases that match TRBD1. Trimming removed 5 bases from V and 5 bases from J; junction bases left unmatched: 4. The germline CDR1 and CDR2 sequences are KGHDR and SFDVKD. The CDR3 spans 13 residues.

This clonotype showed up just a few times. This chain links TRBV10-2 with TRBJ1-2; weak D call: TRBD1 (5 bases). The germline gives CDR1 WSHSY, CDR2 SAAADI. Trimming pared 6 bases from V and 3 bases from J, leaving 14 bases between. The CDR3 spans 14 residues. The CDR3 reads CASRESRGHYGYTF. CDR3 DNA: TGCGCCAGCAGGGAATCTCGGGGACACTATGGCTACACCTTC.

The chain links TRBV5-4 to TRBJ2-7; D not certain. The V gene's germline CDR1 is SGHNT and CDR2 YYREEE (reference sequence). Trimming left V 4 bases short and J 3 bases short, with 11 bases between. CDR3 length: 13 residues. In DNA, the CDR3 is TGTGCCAGCAGCCAAACGCCAATCTACGAGCAGTACTTC. Amino acid sequence: CASSQTPIYEQYF.

This clonotype was observed a handful of times. One end of the junction fails to match germline, which may point to a read error. The rearrangement joins TRBV7-6 to TRBJ2-7; no reliable D call. This CDR3 has 13 amino acids. The germline CDR1 and CDR2 sequences are SGHVS and FNYEAQ. The CDR3 is CASSLYGEYEQYF. In DNA, the CDR3 is TGTGCTAGCAGCTTATATGGGGAATACGAGCAGTACTTC.

This clonotype showed up many times. V is TRBV6-1 and J is TRBJ2-5, with 7 bases fitting TRBD1. Trimming at V came to 5 bases and at J to 5 bases, leaving 14 bases not matched to a gene. Germline-derived CDR1 and CDR2 are MNHNS and SASEGT. CDR3 length: 16 residues. CDR3 in amino acids: CASSTAYRGGWETQYF. The CDR3, as DNA: TGTGCCAGCAGTACAGCGTACAGGGGTGGGTGGGAGACCCAGTACTTC.

This chain links TRBV15 with TRBJ2-1; 7 nucleotides match TRBD1. The CDR3 has 13 amino acids. Trimming at V came to 7 bases and at J to 6 bases, leaving 6 bases not matched to a gene. Germline CDR1 and CDR2: LNHNV and YYDKDF (reference sequence). The CDR3 coding sequence is TGTGCCACCAAACGGGACAGTTCCAATGAGCAGTTCTTC. Protein product: CATKRDSSNEQFF.

This chain connects TRBV20-1 to TRBJ1-6, with D hard to call. Deletions cut 3 bases from V and 9 bases from J, with 3 bases between. Germline V gives CDR1 DFQATT, CDR2 SNEGSKA (reference sequence). CDR3 length: 10 residues. This chain's CDR3 is CSASCSPLHF. CDR3 DNA sequence: TGCAGTGCTAGCTGTTCACCCCTCCACTTT.

The rearrangement links TRBV20-1 to TRBJ1-1; tentatively, D is TRBD1 (6 bases). Trimming removed 6 bases from V and 0 bases from J, with 26 bases in between. Germline V gene data show CDR1 as DFQATT and CDR2 as SNEGSKA (reference sequence). The CDR3 contains 18 residues. The CDR3 nucleotides read TGCAGTGCCAGCAGCGGGGGCATCGGAGGGCAGCTGAACACTGAAGCTTTCTTT. This gives the protein CSASSGGIGGQLNTEAFF.

The rearrangement joins TRBV15 to TRBJ1-2; 8 nucleotides match TRBD1. The CDR3 totals 14 residues. V lost 4 bases and J lost 7; bases outside the gene matches: 8. Germline loops: CDR1 LNHNV, CDR2 YYDKDF (reference sequence). Here the CDR3 DNA reads TGTGCCACCAGCAAGACAGGGGAGACTCTTGGCTACACCTTC. Translating it yields CATSKTGETLGYTF.

The rearrangement uses TRBV24-1 and TRBJ2-1; D might be TRBD1 or TRBD2, each matching 5 bases. The V and J ends lost 3 bases and 7 bases respectively, with 12 bases between them. The germline V gene has CDR1 KGHDR and CDR2 SFDVKD. CDR3 size: 14 residues. For the CDR3, the DNA is TGTGCCACCAGTGATACCGGGGCCAATAATGAGCAGTTCTTC. Translating gives CATSDTGANNEQFF.

This chain connects TRBV10-3 to TRBJ2-7; TRBD2 might be the D (5 bases). Germline loops: CDR1 ENHRY, CDR2 SYGVKD. V lost 11 bases and J lost 2, with 16 bases in between. CDR3 length: 13 residues. The CDR3 sequence: CAAQGLNAYEQYF. DNA of the CDR3: TGTGCCGCCCAAGGACTCAACGCCTACGAGCAGTACTTC.

In the case of this clonotype: Germline is not matched at one junction end, which may reflect a read error. The J gene is TRBJ2-7, the V gene TRBV7-9; 9 nucleotides match TRBD1. The CDR3 spans 14 residues. Germline lookup yields CDR1 SEHNR and CDR2 FQNEAQ (reference sequence). The CDR3 nucleotides are TGTGCCAGCAACTTAAGGATACAGGGGGCCGAGCAGTACTTC. Translated, it gives CASNLRIQGAEQYF. Full variable domain (rest looked up from reference TRBV7-9 and TRBJ2-7): DTGVSQNPRHKITKRGQNVTFRCDPISEHNRLYWYRQTLGQGPEFLTYFQNEAQLEKSRLLSDRFSAERPKGSFSTLEIQRTEQGDSAMYLCASNLRIQGAEQYFGPGTRLTVT.

The chain joins TRBV6-1 to TRBJ2-7; unclear D gene. The V end lost 5 bases, the J end lost 2 bases, and 10 bases lay between the germline ends. This CDR3 spans 13 amino acids. Germline loops: CDR1 MNHNS, CDR2 SASEGT. The CDR3 here is CASSTESTYEQYF. The CDR3 DNA sequence: TGTGCCAGCAGTACGGAATCCACCTACGAGCAGTACTTC.

This clonotype was seen only once. In this CDR3 the conserved last residue, phenylalanine or tryptophan, is missing, so a read error is likely. The DNA is omitted, as the CDR3 cannot be located on it reliably, and the CDR3 follows TCRdb's listing. The chain recombines TRBV20-1 with TRBJ2-7. 9 amino acids form the CDR3, both terminal residues included. Germline assignment: CDR1 DFQATT and CDR2 SNEGSKA (reference sequence). CDR3 sequence: CSARDTLAG.

This clonotype counts as large. The chain uses TRBV24-1 and TRBJ2-1, with 8 bases matching TRBD2. Germline trimming cut 1 base from V and 7 bases from J; bases unmatched to any gene: 2. This CDR3 spans 14 amino acids. Germline V gene data show CDR1 as KGHDR and CDR2 as SFDVKD. CDR3 region: CATSDLGTRNEQFF. CDR3 sequence (DNA): TGTGCCACCAGTGATTTAGGGACTAGAAATGAGCAGTTCTTC.

The genes are TRBV24-1 and TRBJ2-3; 7 nucleotides match TRBD1. Germline CDR1 is KGHDR and CDR2 is SFDVKD. Trimming at V came to 10 bases and at J to 1 base, leaving 4 bases not matched to a gene. This CDR3 spans 13 amino acids. The CDR3 sequence is CATGTERTDTQYF. The DNA for the CDR3 is TGTGCCACGGGGACAGAGCGCACAGATACGCAGTATTTT.

This chain connects TRBV7-9 to TRBJ1-2, with D tentatively TRBD1 (5 bases). Per the germline V gene, CDR1 is SEHNR and CDR2 is FQNEAQ (reference sequence). CDR3 length: 12 amino acids. V shed 5 bases and J shed 6 bases, with 10 bases lying between them. The CDR3 nucleotides read TGTGCCAGCAGCGGTACCAGGGATGGCTACACCTTC. It translates to CASSGTRDGYTF.

The rearrangement links TRBV19 to TRBJ1-3; 9 bases map to TRBD1. The CDR3 has 15 amino acids. CDR1 and CDR2 from the germline V gene are LNHDA and SQIVND (reference sequence). V shed 4 bases, J shed 2 bases, and the junction held 3 bases outside the gene matches. The CDR3 loop reads CASSTRDRAGNTIYF. The CDR3 nucleotides read TGTGCCAGTAGTACCCGGGACAGGGCTGGAAACACCATATATTTT.

This clonotype has only one observation. The chain couples TRBV6-1 to TRBJ2-5; 7 bases map to TRBD1. This CDR3 comprises 14 residues. Germline CDR1 reads MNHNS; CDR2 reads SASEGT. V lost 7 bases to trimming and J lost 1 base; unmatched junction nucleotides: 6. CDR3 residues: CASKEQGPQETQYF. CDR3 in DNA: TGTGCCAGCAAAGAACAGGGGCCCCAAGAGACCCAGTACTTC.

This clonotype was observed a single time. CDR3 bases: TGCAGTGCCCCAATAAGAGGTTTCTCTGAAGCTTTCTTT. Protein: CSAPIRGFSEAFF. The rearrangement links TRBV20-1 to TRBJ1-1; no clear D. Germline V CDR1 and CDR2: DFQATT, SNEGSKA (reference sequence). The CDR3 covers 13 residues. V lost 6 bases, J lost 6 bases, and 17 bases lay in between.

This clonotype was seen a single time. The V and J genes are TRBV2 and TRBJ1-2, with D uncertain. This CDR3 spans 13 amino acids. Trimming removed 6 bases from V and 8 bases from J, with 16 bases in between. Germline CDR1 SNHLY, CDR2 FYNNEI. The CDR3 loop is CASSLDGYMGYTF. The CDR3 DNA follows: TGTGCCAGCAGCTTGGACGGATATATGGGCTACACCTTC.

CDR3 in DNA: TGTGCCACCGGCGGGCCAAGCGGAAACACCATATATTTT. As protein: CATGGPSGNTIYF. The chain joins TRBV10-3 to TRBJ1-3, with D uncertain. The CDR3 spans 13 residues. Deletions cut 10 bases from V and 4 bases from J, with 14 bases between. Germline CDR1 reads ENHRY; CDR2 reads SYGVKD.

The sample holds one count of this clonotype. The J gene is TRBJ2-5, the V gene TRBV7-9, with TRBD2 matching 9 bases. This CDR3 is built from 15 residues. In germline, CDR1 is SEHNR, CDR2 FQNEAQ (reference sequence). The V gene end was trimmed by 5 bases and the J gene end by 5 bases; junction bases not matched to a gene: 9. CDR3: CASSPSRSGRETQYF. In nucleotides, the CDR3 is TGTGCCAGCAGCCCCTCGCGGAGCGGGAGGGAGACCCAGTACTTC. The full variable domain, with the rest looked up from reference TRBV7-9 and TRBJ2-5, is DTGVSQNPRHKITKRGQNVTFRCDPISEHNRLYWYRQTLGQGPEFLTYFQNEAQLEKSRLLSDRFSAERPKGSFSTLEIQRTEQGDSAMYLCASSPSRSGRETQYFGPGTRLLVL.

The chain has TRBV10-1 and TRBJ1-4; possible D gene TRBD1, 5 bases. Germline loops: CDR1 WNHNN, CDR2 SYGVQD (reference sequence). Trimming removed 3 bases from V and 6 bases from J, with 11 bases in between. This CDR3 region has 14 residues. DNA of the CDR3: TGCGCCAGCAGTGAAGACAGAAGGTATGAAAAACTGTTTTTT. Translation gives CASSEDRRYEKLFF.